This T cell receptor (beta chain) appears in the sequencing data of a study of cytomegalovirus exposure and HLA in healthy donors. Turning to the study itself: The platform used for the 120 validation repertoires matched that of the 666 first-cohort repertoires, a later analysis reported.

The data were produced by immunoSEQ multiplex PCR, yet TCRdb's version contains in-frame clones alone and is incomplete. The sample lists about 120,000 clones, approximately 90% occurring once. Study results and limitations: Researchers reported that a few CMV-associated chains were confirmed in vitro as CMV antigen-specific. According to a later analysis, TCR clusters from the first cohort tended to co-occur in the 120 or so validation repertoires. Researchers catalogued 164 TCR beta chains as cytomegalovirus-associated.

Points on this clone: Antigen unknown.

CDR3 length: 13 residues. Germline CDR1 and CDR2: ENHRY and SYGVKD. Trimming stripped 7 bases from V and 0 bases from J, with 10 bases between. The V gene is TRBV10-3, the J gene TRBJ2-7; D is unclear. The sample comprised PBMCs. The receptor was isolated from a woman younger than 45 in good health and CMV-seropositive. CDR3 DNA: TGTGCCATCAAACCGTACAGCTCCTACGAGCAGTACTTC. The encoded protein is CAIKPYSSYEQYF.